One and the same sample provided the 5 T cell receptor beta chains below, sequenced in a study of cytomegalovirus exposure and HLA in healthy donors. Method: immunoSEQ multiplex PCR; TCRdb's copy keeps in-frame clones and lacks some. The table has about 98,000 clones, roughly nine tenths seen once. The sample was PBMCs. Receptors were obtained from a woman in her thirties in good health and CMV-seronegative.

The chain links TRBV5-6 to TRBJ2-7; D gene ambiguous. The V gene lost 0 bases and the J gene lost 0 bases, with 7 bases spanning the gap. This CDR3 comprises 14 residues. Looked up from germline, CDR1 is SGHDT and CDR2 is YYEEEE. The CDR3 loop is CASSLGYPSYEQYF. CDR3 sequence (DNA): TGTGCCAGCAGCTTGGGCTACCCCTCCTACGAGCAGTACTTC.

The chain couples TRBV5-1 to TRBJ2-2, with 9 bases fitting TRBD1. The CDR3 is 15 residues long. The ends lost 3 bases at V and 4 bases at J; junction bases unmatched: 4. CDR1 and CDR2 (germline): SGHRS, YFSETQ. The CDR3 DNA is TGCGCCAGCAGCTCAAAACAGGGGGCCACCGGGGAGCTGTTTTTT. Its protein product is CASSSKQGATGELFF.

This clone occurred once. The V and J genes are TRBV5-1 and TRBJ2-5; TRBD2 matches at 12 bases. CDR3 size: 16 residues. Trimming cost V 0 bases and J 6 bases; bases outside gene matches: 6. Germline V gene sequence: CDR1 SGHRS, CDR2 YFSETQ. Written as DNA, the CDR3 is TGCGCCAGCAGCTTGGGCCTAGCGGGGGGGCCCAAGACCCAGTACTTC. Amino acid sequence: CASSLGLAGGPKTQYF.

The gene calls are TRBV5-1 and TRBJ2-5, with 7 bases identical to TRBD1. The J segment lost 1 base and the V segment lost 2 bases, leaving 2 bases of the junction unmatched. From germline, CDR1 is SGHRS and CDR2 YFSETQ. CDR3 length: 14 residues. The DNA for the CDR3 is TGCGCCAGCAGCTTACAGGGGTCCCAAGAGACCCAGTACTTC. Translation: CASSLQGSQETQYF.

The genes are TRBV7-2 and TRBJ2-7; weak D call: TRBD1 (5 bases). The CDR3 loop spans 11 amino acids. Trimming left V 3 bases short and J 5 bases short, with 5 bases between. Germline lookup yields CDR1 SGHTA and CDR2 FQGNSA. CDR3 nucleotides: TGTGCCAGCAGCTTCAGGGACGAGCAGTACTTC. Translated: CASSFRDEQYF.